One and the same sample provided the 28 T cell receptor beta chains below, sequenced in a study of shared clonotypes between healthy human individuals. TCRdb's table, derived via immunoSEQ multiplex PCR, lists solely in-frame clones and lacks some. The repertoire includes a few million clones, around 95% of them detected once, and roughly 0.13% sits in the top ten. Input material: naive CD4+ T cells sorted from blood. Subset specified: CD45RA+ positively selected. The receptors stem from a man between 18 and 35 years old in good health.

Comments on this clone: Other DNA sequences within the sample encode an identical CDR3. The genes are TRBV7-9 and TRBJ2-2, with D unresolved. Per the germline V gene, CDR1 is SEHNR and CDR2 is FQNEAQ (reference sequence). There are 13 residues in the CDR3. V was trimmed by 0 bases and J by 5 bases, leaving 4 bases between them. The CDR3 DNA is TGTGCCAGCAGCTTAGCAGGTACCGGGGAGCTGTTTTTT. The encoded protein is CASSLAGTGELFF.

The rearrangement joins TRBV9 to TRBJ2-7, with 8 bases aligning to TRBD1. The ends lost 4 bases at V and 3 bases at J; junction bases unmatched: 9. CDR1 is SGDLS and CDR2 is YYNGEE in the germline V gene. This CDR3 contains 15 residues. The chain's CDR3 is CASSPVGQAYYEQYF. Here the CDR3 DNA reads TGTGCCAGCAGCCCAGTGGGACAGGCGTACTACGAGCAGTACTTC.

This clone was found once. This sample also contains other DNA sequences that code for the same CDR3. The chain has TRBV5-1 and TRBJ1-4; D not certain. Germline loops: CDR1 SGHRS, CDR2 YFSETQ. The CDR3 is made up of 14 amino acids. V lost 0 bases to trimming and J lost 5 bases, with 8 bases between them. The CDR3 protein is CASSLGGDNEKLFF. DNA of the CDR3: TGCGCCAGCAGCTTGGGGGGAGACAATGAAAAACTGTTTTTT.

Note on this clone: The same CDR3 is also encoded by other DNA sequences in this sample. The V and J genes are TRBV7-2 and TRBJ2-1; 13 bases fit TRBD2. V shed 6 bases and J 7 bases; nucleotides not matched to a gene: 3. The V gene's germline CDR1 is SGHTA and CDR2 FQGNSA. CDR3 length: 14 amino acids. The CDR3 DNA reads TGTGCCAGCAGACTAGCGGGGGGGCCTAATGAGCAGTTCTTC. Translated: CASRLAGGPNEQFF.

This sequence joins TRBV18 and TRBJ2-1, with D uncertain. The CDR3 runs to 14 residues. Germline CDR1 is KGHSH and CDR2 is LQKENI. Trimming stripped 0 bases from V and 9 bases from J, with 12 bases between. CDR3 residues: CASSPPVRRSEQFF. The CDR3 nucleotides are TGTGCCAGCTCACCACCGGTACGGCGGAGTGAGCAGTTCTTC.

The genes are TRBV7-9 and TRBJ2-7, with a possible D match to TRBD1 (6 bases). Trimming removed 4 bases from V and 4 bases from J, with 14 bases in between. CDR1 and CDR2 from the germline V gene are SEHNR and FQNEAQ (reference sequence). This CDR3 has 14 residues. The CDR3 DNA reads TGTGCCAGCAGCTCGGACCGCCAGGGGTACGAGCAGTACTTC. The encoded protein is CASSSDRQGYEQYF.

The rearrangement links TRBV6-1 to TRBJ1-1; 11 positions agree with TRBD1. V was pared by 6 bases and J by 0 bases, with 0 bases of the junction left unmatched. The CDR3 is made up of 14 amino acids. The germline CDR1 and CDR2 sequences are MNHNS and SASEGT. CDR3 nucleotides: TGTGCCAGCAGGGACAGGGGGCTGAACACTGAAGCTTTCTTT. As protein: CASRDRGLNTEAFF.

The gene calls are TRBV30 and TRBJ2-5; either TRBD1 or TRBD2 may supply D (5 bases each). Between the trimmed V and J ends, which lost 1 base and 5 bases, there was a span of 11 bases. Germline V gene data show CDR1 as GTSNPN and CDR2 as SVGIG (reference sequence). The CDR3 runs 13 residues. This CDR3 reads CAWSGGFRETQYF. The CDR3 DNA sequence: TGTGCCTGGAGTGGGGGGTTTAGGGAGACCCAGTACTTC.

This chain connects TRBV25-1 to TRBJ2-1, with TRBD2 identical over 16 bases. Germline CDR1 reads MGHDK; CDR2 reads SYGVNS. V was clipped by 6 bases and J by 6 bases; unmatched bases: 8. This CDR3 is 17 amino acids long. In nucleotides, the CDR3 is TGTGCCAGCAGAGAGTCGGGACTAGCGGGGGGGACCAATGAGCAGTTCTTC. As protein: CASRESGLAGGTNEQFF. Full variable domain (outside the CDR3, taken from reference TRBV25-1 and TRBJ2-1): EADIYQTPRYLVIGTGKKITLECSQTMGHDKMYWYQQDPGMELHLIHYSYGVNSTEKGDLSSESTVSRIRTEHFPLTLESARPSHTSQYLCASRESGLAGGTNEQFFGPGTRLTVL.

The chain uses TRBV2 and TRBJ2-1, with D unclear. Germline CDR1 SNHLY, CDR2 FYNNEI. CDR3 length: 14 amino acids. Trimming removed 8 bases from V and 0 bases from J, with 11 bases in between. The CDR3 loop reads CASVAEISYNEQFF. The DNA for the CDR3 is TGTGCCAGCGTGGCAGAAATCTCCTACAATGAGCAGTTCTTC.

V gene TRBV10-3 combines with J gene TRBJ2-2, with a possible D match to TRBD1 (5 bases). The CDR3 extends over 16 amino acids. Trimming shortened V by 6 bases and J by 1 base, and 15 bases separated the two germline ends. Per germline, CDR1 ENHRY and CDR2 SYGVKD. The CDR3 DNA reads as TGTGCCATCAGCGTAGACAGTATATTGAACACCGGGGAGCTGTTTTTT. Its protein is CAISVDSILNTGELFF.

V usage is TRBV6-1 and J usage is TRBJ2-5; 13 positions match TRBD2. V gave up 3 bases and J gave up 5 bases; unmatched junction bases: 3. Germline CDR1 is MNHNS and CDR2 is SASEGT. This CDR3 region has 15 residues. CDR3 DNA: TGTGCCAGCAGTGATGGGACTAGCGGGACGGAGACCCAGTACTTC. Translated: CASSDGTSGTETQYF.

The chain recombines TRBV9 with TRBJ1-6, with D tentatively TRBD1 (5 bases). CDR3 length: 16 amino acids. The ends were cut back, 5 bases at V and 8 bases at J, with 20 bases in the middle. In germline, CDR1 is SGDLS, CDR2 YYNGEE. CDR3 bases: TGTGCCAGCAGTCCGGGGGGGTCAAACCTCTATTCACCCCTCCACTTT. This translates into CASSPGGSNLYSPLHF.

The chain has TRBV10-3 and TRBJ1-1; TRBD1 matches 9 bases. V trimming: 4 bases; J trimming: 5 bases; junction bases outside the gene matches: 11. CDR3 length: 16 residues. Germline values: CDR1 ENHRY, CDR2 SYGVKD. CDR3 DNA sequence: TGTGCCATCAGTGTAACAGGGGGCTCGTCAGGAACTGAAGCTTTCTTT. Its protein is CAISVTGGSSGTEAFF.

A note on this clone: Distinct nucleotide sequences in the sample also encode this CDR3. CDR3 coding DNA: TGTGCCAGCAGGAGACAGGGAAACACCGGGGAGCTGTTTTTT. Translating gives CASRRQGNTGELFF. The J gene is TRBJ2-2, the V gene TRBV6-1, with 7 bases fitting TRBD1. Germline assignment: CDR1 MNHNS and CDR2 SASEGT. V was clipped by 6 bases and J by 2 bases; unmatched bases: 3. The CDR3 totals 14 residues.

The sample holds one count of this clone. The rearrangement uses TRBV30 and TRBJ2-2, with 10 nucleotides matching TRBD2. The V gene's germline CDR1 is GTSNPN and CDR2 SVGIG (reference sequence). The CDR3 is 17 residues long. Germline trimming cut 1 base from V and 4 bases from J; bases unmatched to any gene: 9. DNA of the CDR3: TGTGCCTGGAGTGCGCTAGCGGGAGCTGGGGGCACCGGGGAGCTGTTTTTT. The encoded protein is CAWSALAGAGGTGELFF. Filled out from reference TRBV30 and TRBJ2-2, the complete variable domain reads SQTIHQWPATLVQPVGSPLSLECTVEGTSNPNLYWYRQAAGRGLQLLFYSVGIGQISSEVPQNLSASRPQDRQFILSSKKLLLSDSGFYLCAWSALAGAGGTGELFFGEGSRLTVL.

V usage is TRBV19 and J usage is TRBJ2-7; 10 nucleotides align to TRBD1. This CDR3 is built from 15 residues. The germline gives CDR1 LNHDA, CDR2 SQIVND (reference sequence). With V trimmed by 4 bases and J by 3 bases, 6 bases remained unmatched. The CDR3 DNA reads as TGTGCCAGTAGTAGGGGACAGGGGTTAGTCTACGAGCAGTACTTC. Encoded protein: CASSRGQGLVYEQYF.

CDR3: CASSLGRTGQNSGEQYF. CDR3 coding DNA: TGTGCCAGCAGCTTAGGCCGAACGGGACAGAATTCTGGGGAGCAGTACTTC. The V call is TRBV7-2, the J call TRBJ2-7; 7 bases align to TRBD1. The V segment lost 1 base and the J segment 7 bases; nucleotides outside the gene matches: 16. The CDR3 loop spans 17 amino acids. Looked up from germline, CDR1 is SGHTA and CDR2 is FQGNSA. The full variable domain, its missing parts supplied by reference TRBV7-2 and TRBJ2-7, is GAGVSQSPSNKVTEKGKDVELRCDPISGHTALYWYRQSLGQGLEFLIYFQGNSAPDKSGLPSDRFSAERTGGSVSTLTIQRTQQEDSAVYLCASSLGRTGQNSGEQYFGPGTRLTVT.

The CDR3 loop reads CASSLANRGIGETEAFF. For the CDR3, the DNA is TGCGCCAGCAGCTTGGCCAATCGGGGCATTGGAGAAACTGAAGCTTTCTTT. The chain employs TRBV5-1 and TRBJ1-1; weak D call: TRBD1 (5 bases). V gave up 0 bases and J gave up 5 bases, with 20 bases separating them. Germline V gives CDR1 SGHRS, CDR2 YFSETQ. The CDR3 loop spans 17 amino acids.

Remarks on this clone: The same CDR3 also results from other DNA sequences found in this sample. This rearrangement joins TRBV5-1 to TRBJ2-1; maybe TRBD2 (5 bases). V lost 2 bases to trimming and J lost 0 bases, with 9 bases between them. CDR1 is SGHRS, CDR2 YFSETQ, per germline. The CDR3 length is 15 residues. CDR3 in amino acids: CASSFGSSSYNEQFF. Here the CDR3 DNA reads TGCGCCAGCAGCTTTGGGAGTAGCTCCTACAATGAGCAGTTCTTC.

The chain uses TRBV30 and TRBJ2-7, with D perhaps matching TRBD2 (5 bases). This CDR3 contains 14 residues. V was clipped by 1 base and J by 6 bases, with 16 bases between them. Germline CDR1 GTSNPN, CDR2 SVGIG (reference sequence). CDR3 DNA: TGTGCCTGGAGTGAGGCCCTTTCTCGGGGCGAGCAGTACTTC. Translated: CAWSEALSRGEQYF.

V and J are TRBV5-4 and TRBJ2-7; TRBD1 matches 7 bases. V was clipped by 5 bases and J by 5 bases; unmatched bases: 7. This CDR3 spans 13 amino acids. Per germline, CDR1 SGHNT and CDR2 YYREEE (reference sequence). The CDR3 is CASSLPQGNEQYF. CDR3 nucleotide sequence: TGTGCCAGCAGTCTGCCACAGGGGAACGAGCAGTACTTC. Using reference TRBV5-4 and TRBJ2-7 for the parts outside the CDR3, the full variable domain is ETGVTQSPTHLIKTRGQQVTLRCSSQSGHNTVSWYQQALGQGPQFIFQYYREEENGRGNFPPRFSGLQFPNYSSELNVNALELDDSALYLCASSLPQGNEQYFGPGTRLTVT.

The genes are TRBV6-1 and TRBJ1-6, with no clear D. Germline CDR1 reads MNHNS; CDR2 reads SASEGT. V was cut by 1 base and J by 4 bases, with 14 bases left in between. This CDR3 contains 17 residues. DNA of the CDR3: TGTGCCAGCAGTGAAGGGTCTGCACAGTCTTATAATTCACCCCTCCACTTT. As protein: CASSEGSAQSYNSPLHF.

This rearrangement joins TRBV11-1 to TRBJ1-4; 8 bases fit TRBD1. This CDR3 is built from 15 residues. Germline assignment: CDR1 SGHAT and CDR2 FQDESV (reference sequence). Unmatched junction bases numbered 3, after V lost 5 bases and J lost 1 base. Here the CDR3 reads CASSKGQGTNEKLFF. As DNA, the CDR3 is TGTGCCAGCAGCAAAGGACAGGGAACTAATGAAAAACTGTTTTTT.

As concerns this clone: Other DNA sequences of this sample code for an identical CDR3. The chain has TRBV5-4 and TRBJ1-1; D is uncertain. The germline V gene encodes CDR1 SGHNT and CDR2 YYREEE (reference sequence). V shed 0 bases and J shed 0 bases, with 6 bases lying between them. This CDR3 spans 14 amino acids. The CDR3 loop is CASSLEQVNTEAFF. As DNA, the CDR3 is TGTGCCAGCAGCTTGGAGCAGGTGAACACTGAAGCTTTCTTT.

CDR3 region: CASSEFVDRVVRTEAFF. The CDR3 DNA reads TGTGCCAGCAGTGAATTCGTGGACAGGGTGGTCCGCACTGAAGCTTTCTTT. This chain connects TRBV6-1 to TRBJ1-1; 8 nucleotides agree with TRBD1. Germline CDR1 reads MNHNS; CDR2 reads SASEGT. The V segment lost 2 bases and the J segment 4 bases; nucleotides outside the gene matches: 12. The CDR3 sequence is 17 residues long.

Concerning this clone: The same CDR3 can be traced to other DNA sequences in this sample. The chain couples TRBV6-6 to TRBJ1-5; D is uncertain. This CDR3 spans 12 amino acids. The germline gives CDR1 MNHNY, CDR2 SVGAGI (reference sequence). V lost 5 bases and J lost 1, with 3 bases in between. The CDR3: CASSDSNQPQHF. In DNA, the CDR3 is TGTGCCAGCAGTGACAGCAATCAGCCCCAGCATTTT.

The rearrangement links TRBV5-1 to TRBJ2-5; D is possibly TRBD1 or TRBD2 (5 bases each). V was cut by 5 bases and J by 3 bases, with 26 bases left in between. The CDR3 is 18 residues long. Germline V lookup: CDR1 SGHRS, CDR2 YFSETQ. DNA of the CDR3: TGCGCCAGCAGGGCAGGGACCTCTCCTGGGGTAGTGAAAGAGACCCAGTACTTC. Protein product: CASRAGTSPGVVKETQYF.